This TCR beta chain is drawn from a study of beta chain features in type 1 diabetes. Overall study: Patients were similar to healthy donors in age and gender (as well as in cell yields). General study results and limits: Shorter templates might be favored by PCR, and equally so in patients and in controls. TCRB CDR3s from Type 1 diabetes patients were moderately but significantly shorter in all four CD4+ subsets.

To note about this clone: Its antigen is still unknown.

The whole isolated RNA underwent reverse transcription, so sequencing captured expressed TCRB transcripts. The repertoire was sequenced with immunoSEQ multiplex PCR; TCRdb's copy has only in-frame clones and lacks some. The sample includes hundreds of thousands of clones, over 12% of them seen just once. CD45RO/CCR7/CD25/CD127/CD95/CD27 staining was used to isolate CD4+ naive, central memory, regulatory and stem cell-like memory cells by sorting. The sequencing input was naive CD4+ T cells from blood. This sequence originates from a man between 18 and 35 years old with type 1 diabetes.

DNA for the CDR3: TGTGCCAGCAGTTACTCGGGGCAGCCACCCACAGATACGCAGTATTTT. This codes for CASSYSGQPPTDTQYF. This chain joins TRBV6-5 and TRBJ2-3; possibly TRBD1 for D (5 bases). Germline V CDR1 and CDR2: MNHEY, SVGAGI. The CDR3 runs 16 residues. V gave up 0 bases and J gave up 2 bases, with 12 bases separating them.